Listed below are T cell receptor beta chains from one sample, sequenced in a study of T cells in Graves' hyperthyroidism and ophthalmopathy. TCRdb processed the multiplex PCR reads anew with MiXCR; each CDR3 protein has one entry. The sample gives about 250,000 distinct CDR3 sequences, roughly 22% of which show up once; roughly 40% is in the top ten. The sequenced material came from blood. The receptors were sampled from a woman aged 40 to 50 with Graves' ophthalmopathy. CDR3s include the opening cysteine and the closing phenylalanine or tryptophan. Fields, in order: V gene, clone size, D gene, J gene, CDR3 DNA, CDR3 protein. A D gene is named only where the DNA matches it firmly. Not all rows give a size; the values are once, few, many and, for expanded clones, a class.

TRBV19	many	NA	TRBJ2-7	TGTGCCAGTAGTTACCAAGAGGGAGAGCAGTACTTC	CASSYQEGEQYF
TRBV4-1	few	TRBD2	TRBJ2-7	TGCGCCAGCAGCCACCCACAGCGGGACCCTTCCTACGAGCAGTACTTC	CASSHPQRDPSYEQYF
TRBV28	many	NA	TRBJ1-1	TGTGCCAGACCTGGCAACACTGAAGCTTTCTTT	CARPGNTEAFF
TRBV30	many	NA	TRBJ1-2	TGTGCCTGGAGCACTTCAAGGGTGGATGTGAGGGGCTACACCTTC	CAWSTSRVDVRGYTF
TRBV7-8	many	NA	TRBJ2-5	TGTGCCAGCAGCTTGGGGGGGGGCGAGGGGACCCAGTACTTC	CASSLGGGEGTQYF
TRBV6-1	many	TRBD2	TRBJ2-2	TGTGCCAGCAGTCAGGGACTAGATGGCGGGGAGCTGTTTTTT	CASSQGLDGGELFF
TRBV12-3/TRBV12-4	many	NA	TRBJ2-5	TGTGCCAGCAGTGCCGTGGGGTCAGAGACCCAGTACTTC	CASSAVGSETQYF
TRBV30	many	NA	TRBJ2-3	TGTGCCTGGAGTAACAACCTCCACACAGATACGCAGTATTTT	CAWSNNLHTDTQYF
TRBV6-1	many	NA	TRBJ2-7	TGTGCCAGCAGGGACTATCTAGGCCGGGCCTACGAGCAGTACTTC	CASRDYLGRAYEQYF
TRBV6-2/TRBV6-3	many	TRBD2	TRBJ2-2	TGTGCCAGCAGTTCTCTGACTAGCGGGCCTTACACCGGGGAGCTGTTTTTT	CASSSLTSGPYTGELFF
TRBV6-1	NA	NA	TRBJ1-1	TGTGCCAGCAGATCCCCAGGGCAGGGTAAAGCTTTCTTT	CASRSPGQGKAFF
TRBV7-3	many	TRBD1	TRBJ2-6	TGTGCCAGCAGCCACGGACAGGCTGGGGCCAACGTCCTGACTTTC	CASSHGQAGANVLTF